The 20 T cell receptor beta chains below were found in one sample sequenced in a study of T cells after posttransplantation cyclophosphamide. TCRdb's copy holds only in-frame clones and misses some; the assay was immunoSEQ multiplex PCR. This sample comprises about 40,000 clones, none seen once only. Sequenced material: PBMCs. The origin of the receptors is a woman between 50 and 59 years old in good health and a related stem cell transplant donor.

This clone has a count of ten or more. The CDR3: CASSEPPDYSNQPQHF. For the CDR3, the DNA is TGCGCCAGCAGTGAACCGCCTGACTATAGCAATCAGCCCCAGCATTTT. This chain connects TRBV10-1 to TRBJ1-5; D is unresolved. This CDR3 has 16 residues. Germline V CDR1 and CDR2: WNHNN, SYGVQD (reference sequence). The V gene lost 3 bases and the J gene lost 0 bases, with 12 bases spanning the gap.

This clone was counted at least ten times. This chain connects TRBV6-5 to TRBJ1-2; D may be TRBD1 (6 bases). Germline V gene sequence: CDR1 MNHEY, CDR2 SVGAGI. Trimming left V 5 bases short and J 6 bases short, with 10 bases between. This CDR3 comprises 12 residues. The CDR3 sequence: CASSPGTNGYTF. The CDR3 nucleotides read TGTGCCAGCAGTCCAGGGACAAATGGCTACACCTTC.

There are many counts of this clone. This chain uses TRBV7-9 with TRBJ2-6; TRBD1 might be the D (6 bases). This CDR3 is built from 16 residues. Trimming pared 7 bases from V and 6 bases from J, leaving 19 bases between. CDR1 and CDR2 from the germline V gene are SEHNR and FQNEAQ (reference sequence). The DNA of the CDR3 is TGTGCCAGCATCTCCTTCACAGGGCCGGAGGCCAACGTCCTGACTTTC. Amino acids: CASISFTGPEANVLTF.

This clone was seen a few times. The gene calls are TRBV5-1 and TRBJ2-5, with 8 bases fitting TRBD1. The DNA end favors TRBJ2-7, so the J call may be wrong. The length of the CDR3 is 15 residues. From germline, CDR1 is SGHRS and CDR2 YFSETQ. CDR3 sequence: CASSLGGTGSYEQYF. The CDR3, as DNA: TGCGCCAGCAGCTTGGGGGGGACAGGTAGCTACGAGCAGTACTTC.

This clone was seen ten or more times. The rearrangement links TRBV30 to TRBJ1-3; maybe TRBD1 (6 bases). The V gene's germline CDR1 is GTSNPN and CDR2 SVGIG (reference sequence). The CDR3 covers 14 residues. Trimming took off 0 bases at V and 7 bases at J, with 13 bases between the two ends. This CDR3 is CAWSVAGVINTIYF. The CDR3 DNA follows: TGTGCCTGGAGTGTAGCAGGGGTAATCAACACCATATATTTT.

This clone was seen at least ten times. The chain has TRBV6-1 and TRBJ1-5; D unclear. The CDR3 spans 14 residues. The germline V gene encodes CDR1 MNHNS and CDR2 SASEGT. With 4 bases removed from V and 3 bases from J, the gap between germline ends came to 10 bases. CDR3 residues: CASSVWQFNQPQHF. In DNA form, the CDR3 reads TGTGCCAGCAGTGTGTGGCAGTTCAATCAGCCCCAGCATTTT.

This clone occurred many times. The V call is TRBV28, the J call TRBJ2-7; possibly TRBD1 for D (7 bases). This CDR3 is 15 amino acids long. Germline CDR1 and CDR2: MDHEN and SYDVKM. V was cut by 6 bases and J by 1 base, with 16 bases left in between. The CDR3 here is CASRGGSGGSYEQYF. CDR3 nucleotide sequence: TGTGCCAGCAGGGGCGGTTCAGGGGGGTCCTACGAGCAGTACTTC.

This clone was detected ten times or more. The J gene is TRBJ2-7, the V gene TRBV5-6; the D gene is possibly TRBD1 (5 bases). The germline gives CDR1 SGHDT, CDR2 YYEEEE. This CDR3 is built from 12 residues. V was cut by 0 bases and J by 6 bases, with 7 bases left in between. CDR3 sequence reads: CASSLGQIEQYF. CDR3 DNA: TGTGCCAGCAGCTTGGGACAGATCGAGCAGTACTTC.

This clone was detected many times. The V gene is TRBV9, the J gene TRBJ2-3; D is perhaps TRBD2 (5 bases). Trimming left V 0 bases short and J 3 bases short, with 11 bases between. The CDR3 totals 15 residues. Germline CDR1 and CDR2: SGDLS and YYNGEE. CDR3 DNA sequence: TGTGCCAGCAGCGTAGGAGGGTTTGGGACAGATACGCAGTATTTT. Amino acid sequence: CASSVGGFGTDTQYF.

This clone was seen at least ten times. V and J are TRBV28 and TRBJ1-2, with D possibly TRBD1 on 6 matching bases. Germline V CDR1 and CDR2: MDHEN, SYDVKM. The CDR3 is 13 amino acids. V was shortened by 5 bases and J by 3 bases, with 10 bases between the two germline ends. In DNA form, the CDR3 reads TGTGCCAGCAGTGAGACAGGCTACTATGGCTACACCTTC. It specifies CASSETGYYGYTF.

This clone has ten or more counts. The rearrangement uses TRBV5-4 and TRBJ2-7; D is undetermined. V was clipped by 0 bases and J by 0 bases, with 7 bases between them. Germline-derived CDR1 and CDR2 are SGHNT and YYREEE (reference sequence). CDR3 length: 14 amino acids. The CDR3 spells CASSLERSSYEQYF. Written as DNA, the CDR3 is TGTGCCAGCAGCTTGGAAAGGAGCTCCTACGAGCAGTACTTC. Full variable domain (missing parts from reference TRBV5-4 and TRBJ2-7): ETGVTQSPTHLIKTRGQQVTLRCSSQSGHNTVSWYQQALGQGPQFIFQYYREEENGRGNFPPRFSGLQFPNYSSELNVNALELDDSALYLCASSLERSSYEQYFGPGTRLTVT.

This clone showed up many times. The rearrangement joins TRBV29-1 to TRBJ1-2; 7 nucleotides agree with TRBD1. Germline V gene lookup returns CDR1 SQVTM and CDR2 ANQGSEA. Trimming cost V 4 bases and J 7 bases; bases outside gene matches: 9. This CDR3 comprises 13 residues. In nucleotides, the CDR3 is TGCAGCGTTGGGACAGGCGCTGGCCCTGGCTACACCTTC. As protein: CSVGTGAGPGYTF. The full variable domain, its missing parts supplied by reference TRBV29-1 and TRBJ1-2, is SAVISQKPSRDICQRGTSLTIQCQVDSQVTMMFWYRQQPGQSLTLIATANQGSEATYESGFVIDKFPISRPNLTFSTLTVSNMSPEDSSIYLCSVGTGAGPGYTFGSGTRLTVV.

The rearrangement uses TRBV6-1 and TRBJ2-7; D unresolved. The V end was cut by 6 bases, the J end by 2 bases, with 8 bases between. Germline CDR1 and CDR2: MNHNS and SASEGT. The CDR3 is made up of 12 amino acids. The CDR3 nucleotides are TGTGCCAGCAGGTCCTGGCCCTACGAGCAGTACTTC. This translates into CASRSWPYEQYF.

This clone came up many times. The chain employs TRBV4-1 and TRBJ2-7, with 9 bases lining up with TRBD2. The germline CDR1 and CDR2 sequences are MGHRA and YSYEKL. CDR3 length equals 15 residues. V was pared by 2 bases and J by 5 bases, with 7 bases of the junction left unmatched. The CDR3 here is CASSQTGGGAHEQYF. DNA for the CDR3: TGCGCCAGCAGCCAAACGGGCGGGGGGGCCCACGAGCAGTACTTC.

This clone was counted at least ten times. The chain joins TRBV4-1 to TRBJ1-2, with D unclear. The V end lost 0 bases, the J end lost 4 bases, and 12 bases lay between the germline ends. The CDR3 sequence is 15 residues long. CDR1 is MGHRA and CDR2 is YSYEKL in the germline V gene. In nucleotides, the CDR3 is TGCGCCAGCAGCCAAGATCCGGTTACTCCCTATGGCTACACCTTC. It is translated as CASSQDPVTPYGYTF.

In its sample, this clone was seen many times. The gene calls are TRBV19 and TRBJ1-5; D may be TRBD1 (6 bases). The germline CDR1 and CDR2 sequences are LNHDA and SQIVND (reference sequence). The CDR3 contains 15 residues. Trimming shortened V by 5 bases and J by 0 bases, and 11 bases separated the two germline ends. The CDR3 protein is CASSRQVDSNQPQHF. The CDR3 bases are TGTGCCAGTAGTCGACAGGTAGATAGCAATCAGCCCCAGCATTTT.

This clone was counted a few times. This chain connects TRBV6-5 to TRBJ2-7, with a weak D call TRBD2 (5 bases). Germline assignment: CDR1 MNHEY and CDR2 SVGAGI. This CDR3 has 13 residues. With 5 bases removed from V and 6 bases from J, the gap between germline ends came to 14 bases. CDR3 coding DNA: TGTGCCAGCAGTAAAGGGTCACGGGGCGAGCAGTACTTC. Translation: CASSKGSRGEQYF.

This clone was recorded many times. The genes are TRBV6-6 and TRBJ2-3; 8 bases map to TRBD2. CDR1 and CDR2 (germline): MNHNY, SVGAGI (reference sequence). V gave up 5 bases and J gave up 6 bases; unmatched junction bases: 13. The CDR3 spans 16 residues. CDR3 residues: CASSIPRGGVSDTQYF. CDR3 DNA sequence: TGTGCCAGCAGTATACCTCGGGGGGGGGTCTCGGATACGCAGTATTTT.

This clone was counted many times. This chain's CDR3 is CASSAVGADHTQYF. DNA for the CDR3: TGTGCCAGCAGCGCCGTTGGGGCGGACCATACGCAGTATTTT. The gene calls are TRBV6-1 and TRBJ2-3; TRBD1 might be the D (5 bases). The CDR3 loop spans 14 amino acids. Germline V gene lookup returns CDR1 MNHNS and CDR2 SASEGT. V was cut by 6 bases and J by 7 bases, with 17 bases left in between.

This clone was counted ten times or more. V is TRBV4-2 and J is TRBJ1-4; D not certain. This CDR3 spans 15 amino acids. V was trimmed by 1 base and J by 8 bases, leaving 14 bases between them. CDR1 is LGHNA and CDR2 is YNFKEQ in the germline V gene. Written as DNA, the CDR3 is TGTGCCAGCAGCCAAGGAGGCGGGAACAAAGAAAAACTGTTTTTT. Translating gives CASSQGGGNKEKLFF.